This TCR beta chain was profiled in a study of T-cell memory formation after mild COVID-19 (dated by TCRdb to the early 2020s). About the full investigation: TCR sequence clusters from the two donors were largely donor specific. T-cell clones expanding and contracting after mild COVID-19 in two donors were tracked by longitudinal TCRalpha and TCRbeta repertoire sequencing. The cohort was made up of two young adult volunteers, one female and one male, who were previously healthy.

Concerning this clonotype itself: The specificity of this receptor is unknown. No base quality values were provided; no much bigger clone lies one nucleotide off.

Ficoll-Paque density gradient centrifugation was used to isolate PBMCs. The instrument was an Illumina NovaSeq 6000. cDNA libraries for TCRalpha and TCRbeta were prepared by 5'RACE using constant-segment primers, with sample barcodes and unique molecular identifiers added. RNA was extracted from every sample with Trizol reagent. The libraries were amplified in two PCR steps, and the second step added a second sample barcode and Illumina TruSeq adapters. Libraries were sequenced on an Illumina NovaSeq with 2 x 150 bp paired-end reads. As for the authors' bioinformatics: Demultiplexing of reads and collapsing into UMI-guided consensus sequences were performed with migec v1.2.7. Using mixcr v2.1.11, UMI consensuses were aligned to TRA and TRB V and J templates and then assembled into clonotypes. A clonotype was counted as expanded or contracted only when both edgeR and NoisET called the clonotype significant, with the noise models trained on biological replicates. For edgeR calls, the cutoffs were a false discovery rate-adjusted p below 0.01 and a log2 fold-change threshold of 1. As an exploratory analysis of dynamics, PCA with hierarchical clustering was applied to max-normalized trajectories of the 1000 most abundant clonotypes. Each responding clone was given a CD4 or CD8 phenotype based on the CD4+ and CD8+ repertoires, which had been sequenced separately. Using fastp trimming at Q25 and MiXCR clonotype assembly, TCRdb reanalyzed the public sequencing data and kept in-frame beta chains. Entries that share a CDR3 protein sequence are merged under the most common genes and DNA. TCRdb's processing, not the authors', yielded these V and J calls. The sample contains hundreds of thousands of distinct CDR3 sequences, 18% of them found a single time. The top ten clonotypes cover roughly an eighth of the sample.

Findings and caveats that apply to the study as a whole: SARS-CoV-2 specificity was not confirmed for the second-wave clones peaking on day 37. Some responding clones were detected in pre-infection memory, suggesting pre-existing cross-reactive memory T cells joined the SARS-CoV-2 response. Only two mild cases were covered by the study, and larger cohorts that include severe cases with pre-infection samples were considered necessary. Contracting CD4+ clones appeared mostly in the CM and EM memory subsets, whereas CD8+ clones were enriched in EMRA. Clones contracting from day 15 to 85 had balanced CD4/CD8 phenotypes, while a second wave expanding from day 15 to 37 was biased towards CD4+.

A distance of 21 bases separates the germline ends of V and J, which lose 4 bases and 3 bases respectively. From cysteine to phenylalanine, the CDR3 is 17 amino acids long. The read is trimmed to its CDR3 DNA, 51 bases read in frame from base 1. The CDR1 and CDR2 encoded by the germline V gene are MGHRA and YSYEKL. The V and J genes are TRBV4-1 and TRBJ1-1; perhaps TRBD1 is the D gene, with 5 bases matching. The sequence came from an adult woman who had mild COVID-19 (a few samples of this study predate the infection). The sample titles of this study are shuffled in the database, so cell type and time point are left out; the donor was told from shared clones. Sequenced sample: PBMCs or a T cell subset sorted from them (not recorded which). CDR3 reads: CASSPKGGAVRDTEAFF. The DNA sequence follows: TGCGCCAGCAGCCCCAAAGGAGGGGCGGTTCGGGACACTGAAGCTTTCTTT.